By its share, the clone carrying this TCR beta chain is medium-sized (0.01 to 0.1%). Libraries were prepared by immunoSEQ multiplex PCR; TCRdb keeps only in-frame clonotypes and omits some of them. Counted here are 15,000 or so clones, around nine tenths occurring once; the ten biggest clones make up 2.7%. This sample was included in a study of blood T cell repertoires in COVID-19. Germline CDR1 and CDR2: SEHNR and FQNEAQ (reference sequence). V lost 4 bases and J 7 bases, leaving 23 bases between the germline ends. There are 16 residues in the CDR3. The sequence was obtained from a human donor in a cohort sampled during active COVID-19. The chain has TRBV7-9 and TRBJ2-7, with D tentatively TRBD1 (6 bases). The sequenced material came from peripheral blood. CDR3 bases: TGTGCCAGCAGCTCCCCCCGACGGACAGAATCAGGGGAGCAGTACTTC. It codes for CASSSPRRTESGEQYF.